Below, 14 T cell receptor beta chains from the same sample are listed, as sequenced in a study of T-cell memory formation after mild COVID-19. MiXCR, run by TCRdb on the 5' RACE reads, gives a single entry per CDR3 protein. The sample records a few hundred thousand distinct CDR3 sequences, 8% to 9% being singletons. Sequencing was done on a sample of PBMCs or a T cell subset sorted from them (not recorded which). All receptors come from a young man who had mild COVID-19 (a few samples of this study predate the infection). Cell type and time point are not known.

The chain recombines TRBV10-3 with TRBJ2-1, with 9 bases fitting TRBD1. This CDR3 region has 14 residues. V gave up 6 bases and J gave up 0 bases; unmatched junction bases: 0. Germline CDR1 is ENHRY and CDR2 is SYGVKD. CDR3 residues: CAIRGQGSYNEQFF. The CDR3 bases are TGTGCCATCAGGGGACAGGGCTCCTACAATGAGCAGTTCTTC.

In this sample, this clonotype turned up a few times. CDR3 amino acids: CASSYGLGGGNQETQYF. DNA for the CDR3: TGTGCCAGCAGTTACGGCTTGGGGGGGGGAAACCAAGAGACCCAGTACTTC. This chain uses TRBV6-5 with TRBJ2-5, with 7 bases identical to TRBD2. Losses at the gene ends were 2 bases for V and 0 bases for J; bases not matched to a gene: 9. CDR1 is MNHEY, CDR2 SVGAGI, per germline. The CDR3 is 17 amino acids.

In this sample, this clonotype turned up many times. The CDR3: CASSYPRTSSNNEQFF. CDR3 bases: TGTGCCAGCAGTTACCCCCGGACTAGCTCGAACAATGAGCAGTTCTTC. V gene TRBV6-6 combines with J gene TRBJ2-1; 8 bases are a match to TRBD2. After removal of 2 bases from V and 5 bases from J, the junction contained 8 bases not matched to a gene. Looked up from germline, CDR1 is MNHNY and CDR2 is SVGAGI (reference sequence). The CDR3 length is 16 residues.

This clonotype has at least ten counts. This chain joins TRBV6-2 or TRBV6-3 and TRBJ2-2; no reliable D call. CDR1 MNHEY and CDR2 SVGEGT come from the germline V gene. The CDR3 is 17 residues long. The ends were cut back, 4 bases at V and 1 base at J, with 16 bases in the middle. The CDR3 nucleotides read TGTGCCAGCAGTTCCCGCCCATCTAGACTGAACACCGGGGAGCTGTTTTTT. Translated, it gives CASSSRPSRLNTGELFF.

In this sample, this clonotype turned up a few times. V and J are TRBV10-2 and TRBJ2-5; 14 nucleotides align to TRBD2. The CDR3 extends over 17 amino acids. V trimming: 4 bases; J trimming: 2 bases; junction bases outside the gene matches: 6. Per germline, CDR1 WSHSY and CDR2 SAAADI. The CDR3 is CASSVPGLAGEQETQYF. For the CDR3, the DNA is TGCGCCAGCAGTGTCCCGGGACTAGCGGGGGAACAAGAGACCCAGTACTTC.

This clonotype showed up just a few times. The CDR3 DNA follows: TGCGCCAGCAGCGATCCAGGGGGGGATAATGAAAAACTGTTTTTT. Residues: CASSDPGGDNEKLFF. The rearrangement uses TRBV5-1 and TRBJ1-4, with 7 nucleotides matching TRBD1. CDR3 length: 15 amino acids. The trim removed 4 bases at V and 4 bases at J, leaving 7 bases unmatched. Germline CDR1 SGHRS, CDR2 YFSETQ.

The chain links TRBV11-3 to TRBJ2-3; 7 bases match TRBD2. Germline V gene lookup returns CDR1 SGHNT and CDR2 YENEEA. The CDR3 has 17 residues. Germline trimming cut 5 bases from V and 2 bases from J; bases unmatched to any gene: 13. CDR3 loop: CASSPRAGAGPTDTQYF. As DNA, the CDR3 is TGTGCCAGCAGCCCTCGGGCGGGAGCGGGGCCCACAGATACGCAGTATTTT.

V and J are TRBV10-1 and TRBJ1-2; no reliable D call. V was shortened by 1 base and J by 2 bases, with 5 bases between the two germline ends. The germline V gene has CDR1 WNHNN and CDR2 SYGVQD (reference sequence). The CDR3 contains 13 residues. CDR3 nucleotides: TGCGCCAGCAGTGAGTACGGGAACTATGGCTACACCTTC. Its translation is CASSEYGNYGYTF.

The chain links TRBV6-2 or TRBV6-3 to TRBJ2-7; D is unclear. The ends were cut back, 2 bases at V and 3 bases at J, with 11 bases in the middle. This CDR3 is 14 amino acids long. The germline gives CDR1 MNHEY, CDR2 SVGEGT. CDR3 nucleotide sequence: TGTGCCAGCAGTTACCCCTGGACGTACTACGAGCAGTACTTC. Amino acids: CASSYPWTYYEQYF.

The chain employs TRBV12-3 or TRBV12-4 and TRBJ2-2; maybe TRBD1 (5 bases). Trimming removed 7 bases from V and 6 bases from J, with 9 bases in between. The CDR3 has 12 residues. In nucleotides, the CDR3 is TGTGCCAGCAAAAAAGGGGCCGGGGAGCTGTTTTTT. Translation: CASKKGAGELFF.

This chain links TRBV5-1 with TRBJ2-1; D possibly corresponds to TRBD1 (5 bases). Germline lookup yields CDR1 SGHRS and CDR2 YFSETQ. CDR3 size: 14 residues. The V gene lost 0 bases and the J gene lost 10 bases, with 14 bases spanning the gap. The CDR3 nucleotides are TGCGCCAGCAGCTTGGGGGTTGGACACGGAGAGCAGTTCTTC. It specifies CASSLGVGHGEQFF.

This clonotype was seen only a few times. The V call is TRBV18, the J call TRBJ2-2, with D tentatively TRBD2 (5 bases). CDR1 KGHSH and CDR2 LQKENI come from the germline V gene. The V and J ends lost 3 bases and 9 bases respectively, with 11 bases between them. The CDR3 totals 13 residues. The CDR3 region is CASSPGDGRELFF. The DNA for the CDR3 is TGTGCCAGCTCACCGGGAGATGGTCGGGAGCTGTTTTTT.

This clonotype has a handful of counts. The chain combines TRBV7-2 with TRBJ2-3; the D is unclear. V was clipped by 2 bases and J by 5 bases, with 5 bases between them. CDR3 size: 12 residues. The V gene's germline CDR1 is SGHTA and CDR2 FQGNSA. The CDR3 sequence: CASSLRLDTQYF. In DNA form, the CDR3 reads TGTGCCAGCAGCTTACGTCTAGATACGCAGTATTTT.

CDR3 sequence reads: CASSHPGTGGSYNSPLHF. The CDR3 bases are TGCGCCAGCAGCCACCCCGGGACAGGGGGCTCCTATAATTCACCCCTCCACTTT. The J gene is TRBJ1-6, the V gene TRBV4-1; 11 nucleotides match TRBD1. The CDR3 consists of 18 residues. The V and J ends lost 3 bases and 0 bases, in that order; junction bases with no gene match: 4. Germline loops: CDR1 MGHRA, CDR2 YSYEKL.